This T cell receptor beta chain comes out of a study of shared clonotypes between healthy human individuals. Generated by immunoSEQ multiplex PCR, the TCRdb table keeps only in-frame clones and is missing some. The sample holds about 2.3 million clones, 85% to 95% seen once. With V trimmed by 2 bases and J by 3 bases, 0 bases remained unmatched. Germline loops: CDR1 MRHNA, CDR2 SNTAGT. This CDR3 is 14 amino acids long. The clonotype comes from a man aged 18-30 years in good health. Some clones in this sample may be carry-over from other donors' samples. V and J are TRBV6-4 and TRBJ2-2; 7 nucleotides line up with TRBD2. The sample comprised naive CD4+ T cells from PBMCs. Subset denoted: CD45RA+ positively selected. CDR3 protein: CASSDGRDTGELFF. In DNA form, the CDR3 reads TGTGCCAGCAGTGACGGGAGGGACACCGGGGAGCTGTTTTTT.